The entry that follows covers one TCR beta chain sequence. Its cognate antigen is unknown. Per the study methods: Quality scores were absent from the junction-only immunoSEQ sequences, so filtering differed. Repertoires were generated with immunoSEQ multiplex PCR, while TCRdb's copy carries only in-frame clones and drops some. V, J and clone size derive from that table, while D and trimming were established from the DNA sequence. The table lists 300,000 to 400,000 clones, around 72% of them singletons, with 10% in the top ten. These data are taken from a study of shared clonotypes between healthy human individuals. The study, taken as a whole, reports: Sharing across four donors was highest in naive CD4 (roughly 5%) and lowest in memory CD8 (around 0.4%).

All the donors were Caucasian adults who lived in Nashville, Tennessee. From CD4+ cells came CD45RA+ naive and CD45RA-negative memory subsets. The CDR3 has 10 amino acids. The ends were cut back, 4 bases at V and 6 bases at J, with 4 bases in the middle. In germline, CDR1 is SQVTM, CDR2 ANQGSEA. V gene TRBV29-1 combines with J gene TRBJ2-1; D is ambiguous. The TCR was taken from a man between 25 and 39 years old in good health. Sequenced input: memory CD4+ T cells sorted from blood. Subset in this sample: CD45RA-negative fraction. The CDR3 loop is CSVGSNEQFF. CDR3 coding DNA: TGCAGCGTTGGGTCCAATGAGCAGTTCTTC.